This T cell receptor (beta chain) came from a study of blood T cells in healthy people across ages. The authors ran a second PCR of about 6 to 11 cycles using a sample-barcoded 5' primer and a J-beta primer mix. TCRdb reprocessed the 5' RACE reads via MiXCR and lists one record per CDR3 protein. The sample records about 1.5 million distinct CDR3 sequences, roughly two fifths being singletons. The ends were cut back, 2 bases at V and 3 bases at J, with 7 bases in the middle. Germline V gene lookup returns CDR1 MNHEY and CDR2 SMNVEV (reference sequence). The CDR3 sequence is 13 residues long. For this clonotype: Its antigen is unidentified.

Study results and limitations: Measured against age, TCR beta diversity per million T cells decreased in a roughly linear manner.

This chain joins TRBV27 and TRBJ1-1; D is unclear. The clonotype was recovered from a young woman in good health. The sample comprised blood. CDR3 residues: CASSLMADTEAFF. CDR3 bases: TGTGCCAGCAGTTTAATGGCTGACACTGAAGCTTTCTTT.